This is a list of T cell receptor beta chains from one sample in a study of identical twins. Each CDR3 protein gets one entry after TCRdb re-called the 5' RACE reads with MiXCR. The sample lists about 700,000 distinct CDR3 sequences, 8% to 9% seen once, with more than 0.75% in the top ten. The same data also contributed to another study, on yellow fever vaccine responses in identical twins.

The material sequenced was PBMCs. The receptors derive from a woman in her late teens or twenties in good health. CDR3s include the opening cysteine and the closing phenylalanine or tryptophan. D genes are given only for firm matches. Some rows have no size entry. The others give once, few or many, or a class for an expanded clone.

TRBV7-3	TRBJ2-1	many	TRBD2	TGTGCCAGCAGCTTAATAGCGGGGGCCCACAATGAGCAGTTCTTC	CASSLIAGAHNEQFF
TRBV29-1	TRBJ2-2	.	TRBD2	TGCAGCGTTGAATCCGCGGGGGGCGGGGAGCTGTTTTTT	CSVESAGGGELFF
TRBV12-3/TRBV12-4	TRBJ2-5	.	.	TGTGCCAGCAGAGACATAGTCCGGGAGACCCAGTACTTC	CASRDIVRETQYF
TRBV6-2/TRBV6-3	TRBJ2-3	.	TRBD2	TGTGCCAGCAGTTACCCCTATGAGACTAGCGGAAACACAGATACGCAGTATTTT	CASSYPYETSGNTDTQYF
TRBV24-1	TRBJ2-2	few	TRBD1	TGTGCCACCAGTGAATACAGGGGAAGCGGGGAGCTGTTTTTT	CATSEYRGSGELFF
TRBV28	TRBJ2-7	many	.	TGTGCCACACAGGGATCTGGCGAGCAGTACTTC	CATQGSGEQYF
TRBV6-2/TRBV6-3	TRBJ2-7	.	.	TGTGCCAGCAGTTACCCACCCAGGGGCTCCTCCTACGAGCAGTACTTC	CASSYPPRGSSYEQYF
TRBV7-9	TRBJ2-5	.	TRBD2	TGTGCCAGCAGCACGCGGACTAGCTTGGAGACCCAGTACTTC	CASSTRTSLETQYF
TRBV20-1	TRBJ2-3	many	.	TGCAGTGCGCATTCTGGCGAGGGGGCAGATACGCAGTATTTT	CSAHSGEGADTQYF
TRBV10-3	TRBJ2-3	many	TRBD1	TGTGCCATCAGTATGGGACAGACCACAGATACGCAGTATTTT	CAISMGQTTDTQYF
TRBV20-1	TRBJ2-7	few	TRBD2	TGCAGTGCCCGGTTGTTGCGGGAGAGTCCCTACGAGCAGTACTTC	CSARLLRESPYEQYF
TRBV4-3	TRBJ1-4	few	TRBD1	TGCGCCAGCAGCCAAGCCGGGACAGGCGTGGGTGAGGATGAAAAACTGTTTTTT	CASSQAGTGVGEDEKLFF
TRBV7-9	TRBJ2-1	many	.	TGTGCCAGCAGTCCCAGACAGGCCAATGAGCAGTTCTTC	CASSPRQANEQFF
TRBV12-3/TRBV12-4	TRBJ2-5	few	TRBD1	TGTGCCAGCAGTATGGGACAGAGAATACAAGAGACCCAGTACTTC	CASSMGQRIQETQYF
TRBV9	TRBJ2-2	.	TRBD2	TGTGCCAGCAGCGTACGGGGTAGCGGGAGCCTGAACACCGGGGAGCTGTTTTTT	CASSVRGSGSLNTGELFF
TRBV5-1	TRBJ2-1	many	.	TGCGCCAGCAGCTTGGAAGGGGGGGACTATGAGCAGTTCTTC	CASSLEGGDYEQFF
TRBV20-1	TRBJ2-3	few	TRBD2	TGCAGTGCGAGACCGGGACTAGTTATGGGTACGCAGTATTTT	CSARPGLVMGTQYF
TRBV27	TRBJ1-5	few	TRBD1	TGTGCCAGCAGTCCAGACAGGGGACGTAATCAGCCCCAGCATTTT	CASSPDRGRNQPQHF
TRBV7-9	TRBJ2-7	few	TRBD2	TGTGCCAGCCGGGCTAGCGGGAGTTCCTACGAGCAGTACTTC	CASRASGSSYEQYF
TRBV7-8	TRBJ2-2	few	.	TGTGCCAGCAGCCCGGGGGCTTTCTCCGGGGAGCTGTTTTTT	CASSPGAFSGELFF
TRBV7-9	TRBJ2-5	.	TRBD2	TGTGCCAGCAGCCTACTGCTAGCGGAGAAAGAGACCCAGTACTTC	CASSLLLAEKETQYF
TRBV7-2	TRBJ2-3	few	.	TGTGCCAGCAGCCCGTTCTCGGGATTGGGCACAGATACGCAGTATTTT	CASSPFSGLGTDTQYF